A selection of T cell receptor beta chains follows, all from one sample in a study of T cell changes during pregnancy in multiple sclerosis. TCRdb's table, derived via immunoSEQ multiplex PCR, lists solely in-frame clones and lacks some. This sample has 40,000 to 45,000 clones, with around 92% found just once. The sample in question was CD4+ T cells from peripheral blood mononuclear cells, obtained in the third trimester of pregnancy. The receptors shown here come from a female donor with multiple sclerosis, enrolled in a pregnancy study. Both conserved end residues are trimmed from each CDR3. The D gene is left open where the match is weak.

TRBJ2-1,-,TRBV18,ASSPQYGNNEQF
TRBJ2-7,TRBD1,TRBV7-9,ASSYLGQANYEQY
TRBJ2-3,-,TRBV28,ASSPRDTDTQY
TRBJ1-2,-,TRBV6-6,ASSYLGREGYT
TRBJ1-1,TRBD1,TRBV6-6,ASRPGQENTEAF
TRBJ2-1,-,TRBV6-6,ASSLSNNEQF
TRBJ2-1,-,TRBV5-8,ASSSLGSGGNEQF
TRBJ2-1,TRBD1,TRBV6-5,ASSRRTTGVGEQF
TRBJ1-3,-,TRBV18,AGSVRVSAGNTIY
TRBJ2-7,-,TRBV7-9,ASSHGSYEQY
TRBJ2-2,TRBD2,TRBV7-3,ASSSSGLAGGRGTGELF
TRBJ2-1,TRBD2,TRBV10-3,AIRGGLAGGPYNEQF
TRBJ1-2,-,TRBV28,AGGGGGYGYT
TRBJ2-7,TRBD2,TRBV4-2,AGSQLGRGGRDEQY
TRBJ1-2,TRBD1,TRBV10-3,AISGDRGQGYT
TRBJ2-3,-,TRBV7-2,ASSSAGFTDTQY
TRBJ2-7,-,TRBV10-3,AISEDPGRLAYEQY
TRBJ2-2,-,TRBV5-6,ASSPPPRLEGTGELF
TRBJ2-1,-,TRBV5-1,ASSLANRGLSYNEQF
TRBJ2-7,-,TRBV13,ASSLGLGVHEQY
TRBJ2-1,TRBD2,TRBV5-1,ASSRSSGISYNEQF
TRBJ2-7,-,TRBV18,ASSPKGGTEQY
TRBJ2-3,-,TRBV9,ASSVESGLSGTDTQY
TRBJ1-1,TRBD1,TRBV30,AWSGTGNAEAF
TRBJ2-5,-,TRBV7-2,ASSLAGGFPETQY
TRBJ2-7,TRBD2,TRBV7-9,ASSRTGTSGREQY
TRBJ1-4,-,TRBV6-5,ASSYSSRGREKLF
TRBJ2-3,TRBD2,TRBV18,ASSSGLATDTQY
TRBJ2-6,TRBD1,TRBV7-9,ASSLTGTGANVLT
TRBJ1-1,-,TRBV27,ASSLSRSHSLNTEAF
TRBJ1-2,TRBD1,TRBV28,ASSQDRVFGYT
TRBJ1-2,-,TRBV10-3,AISDFQNYGYT
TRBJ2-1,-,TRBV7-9,ASSLVTSSTYNEQF
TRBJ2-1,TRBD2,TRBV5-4,ASSPTGTSGSTEQF
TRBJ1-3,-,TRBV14,ASSQVRGPGNTIY
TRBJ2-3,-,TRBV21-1,ASSKEALAGETDTQY
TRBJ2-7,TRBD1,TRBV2,ASGQGRGGEQY
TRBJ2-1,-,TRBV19,ASSPDRGFHEQF
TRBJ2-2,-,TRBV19,ASSIAGSTGELF
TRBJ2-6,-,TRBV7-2,ASSSVGANVLT
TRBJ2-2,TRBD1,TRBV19,ASSPRGRRELF
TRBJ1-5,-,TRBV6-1,ASSGGQGVSNQPQH
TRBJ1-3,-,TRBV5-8,ASSFGSSGNTIY
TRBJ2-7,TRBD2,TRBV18,ASSPQSSGILREQY